The entry that follows covers one T cell receptor beta chain sequence. Its antigen remains unidentified. The protocol was immunoSEQ multiplex PCR, while the TCRdb copy is restricted to in-frame clones and leaves out a portion. This table has about 350,000 clones, 70% to 90% appearing once. The germline V gene encodes CDR1 MDHEN and CDR2 SYDVKM. The CDR3 has 14 amino acids. Deletions cut 7 bases from V and 4 bases from J, with 16 bases between. The entry originates in a study of Ad26.COV2.S vaccination and SARS-CoV-2 variants. Study at large: Intramuscularly, Ad26.COV2.S was given either once or twice, 56 days apart.

Regarding treatment: some 19 received Ad26.COV2.S at low or high dose, single or two shots; a few received placebo; per-sample allocation not given. After the first vaccine or placebo injection, samples were drawn on day 63. Study conclusions and caveats: Compared with placebo recipients, vaccine recipients had higher spike-specific TCR breadth. Comparability of non-spike TCR breadth was observed across vaccine and placebo recipients.

The TCR was taken from a person aged 18 to 59 who received the Ad26.COV2.S COVID-19 vaccine or a placebo. Source: peripheral blood, taken in a trial of Ad26.COV2.S vaccine versus placebo. The chain carries TRBV28 and TRBJ1-1; D not resolved. This CDR3 reads CASTLPWGSTEAFF. In DNA form, the CDR3 reads TGTGCCAGCACTCTACCGTGGGGATCCACTGAAGCTTTCTTT.